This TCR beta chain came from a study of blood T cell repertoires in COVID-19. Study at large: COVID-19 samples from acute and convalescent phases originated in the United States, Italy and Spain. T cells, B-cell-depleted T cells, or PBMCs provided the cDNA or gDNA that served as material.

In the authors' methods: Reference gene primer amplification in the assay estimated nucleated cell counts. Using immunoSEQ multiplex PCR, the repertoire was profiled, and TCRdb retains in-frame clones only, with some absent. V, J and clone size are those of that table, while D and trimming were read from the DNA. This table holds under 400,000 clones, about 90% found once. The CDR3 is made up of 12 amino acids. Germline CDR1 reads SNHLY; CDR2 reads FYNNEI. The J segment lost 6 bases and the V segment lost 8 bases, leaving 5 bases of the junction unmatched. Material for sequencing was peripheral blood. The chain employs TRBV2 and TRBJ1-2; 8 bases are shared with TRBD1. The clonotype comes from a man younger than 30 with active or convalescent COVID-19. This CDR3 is CASDKTGDGYTF. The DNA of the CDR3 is TGTGCCAGCGATAAGACAGGGGATGGCTACACCTTC.